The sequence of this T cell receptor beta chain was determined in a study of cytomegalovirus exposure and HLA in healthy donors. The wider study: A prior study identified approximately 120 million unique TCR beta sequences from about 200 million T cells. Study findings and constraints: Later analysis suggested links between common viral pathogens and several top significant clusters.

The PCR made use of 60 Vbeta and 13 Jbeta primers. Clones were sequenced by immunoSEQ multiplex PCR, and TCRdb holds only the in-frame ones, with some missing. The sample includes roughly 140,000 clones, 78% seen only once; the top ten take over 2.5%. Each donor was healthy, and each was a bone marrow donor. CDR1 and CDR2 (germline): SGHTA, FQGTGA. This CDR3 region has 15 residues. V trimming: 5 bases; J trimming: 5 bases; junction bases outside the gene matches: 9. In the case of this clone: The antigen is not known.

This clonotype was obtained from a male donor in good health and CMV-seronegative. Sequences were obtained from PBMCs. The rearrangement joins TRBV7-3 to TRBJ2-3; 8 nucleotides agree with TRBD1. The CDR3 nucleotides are TGTGCCAGCAGCCTGTCCGGGACAGGAGTAGATACGCAGTATTTT. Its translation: CASSLSGTGVDTQYF.